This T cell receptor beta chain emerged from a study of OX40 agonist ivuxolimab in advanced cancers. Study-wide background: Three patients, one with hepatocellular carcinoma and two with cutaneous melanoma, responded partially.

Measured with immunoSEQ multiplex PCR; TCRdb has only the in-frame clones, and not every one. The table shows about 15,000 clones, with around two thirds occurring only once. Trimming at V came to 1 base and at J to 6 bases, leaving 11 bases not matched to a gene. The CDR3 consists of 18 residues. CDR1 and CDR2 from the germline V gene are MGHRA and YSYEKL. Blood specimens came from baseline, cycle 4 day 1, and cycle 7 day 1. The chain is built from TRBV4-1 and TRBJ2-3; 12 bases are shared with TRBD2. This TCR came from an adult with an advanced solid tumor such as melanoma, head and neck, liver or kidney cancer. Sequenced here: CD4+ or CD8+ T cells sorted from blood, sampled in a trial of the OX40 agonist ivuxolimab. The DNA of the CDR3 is TGCGCCAGCAGCCAAGGTGGACTAGCGGGGCCACACGGGGATACGCAGTATTTT. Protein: CASSQGGLAGPHGDTQYF.